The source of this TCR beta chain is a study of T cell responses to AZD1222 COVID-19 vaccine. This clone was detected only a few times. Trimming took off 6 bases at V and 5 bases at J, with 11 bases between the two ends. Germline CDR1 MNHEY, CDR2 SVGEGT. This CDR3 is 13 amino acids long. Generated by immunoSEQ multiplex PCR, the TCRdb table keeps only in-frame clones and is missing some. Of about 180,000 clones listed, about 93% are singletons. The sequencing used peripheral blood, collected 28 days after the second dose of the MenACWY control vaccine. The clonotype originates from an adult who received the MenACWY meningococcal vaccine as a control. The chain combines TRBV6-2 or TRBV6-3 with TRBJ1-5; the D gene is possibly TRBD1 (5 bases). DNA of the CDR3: TGTGCCAGCAGCCCAGGGCGGTATCAGCCCCAGCATTTT. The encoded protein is CASSPGRYQPQHF.